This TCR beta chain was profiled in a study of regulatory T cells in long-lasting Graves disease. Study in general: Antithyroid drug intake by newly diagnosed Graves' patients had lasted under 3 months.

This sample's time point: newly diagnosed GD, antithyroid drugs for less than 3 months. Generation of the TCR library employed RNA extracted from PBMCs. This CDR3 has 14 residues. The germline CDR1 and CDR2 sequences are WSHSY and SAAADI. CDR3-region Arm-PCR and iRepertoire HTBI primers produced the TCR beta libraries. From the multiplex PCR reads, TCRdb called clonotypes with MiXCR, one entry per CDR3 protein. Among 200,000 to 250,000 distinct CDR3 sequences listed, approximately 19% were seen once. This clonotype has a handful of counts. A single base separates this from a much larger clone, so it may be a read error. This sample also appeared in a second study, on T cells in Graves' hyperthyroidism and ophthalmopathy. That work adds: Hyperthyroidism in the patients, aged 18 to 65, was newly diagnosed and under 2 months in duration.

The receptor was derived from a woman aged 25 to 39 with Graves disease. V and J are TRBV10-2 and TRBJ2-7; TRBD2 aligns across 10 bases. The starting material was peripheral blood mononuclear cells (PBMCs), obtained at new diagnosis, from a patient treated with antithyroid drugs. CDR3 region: CASGESSGSDEQYF. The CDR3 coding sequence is TGCGCCAGCGGTGAGTCTAGCGGGAGTGACGAGCAGTACTTC.